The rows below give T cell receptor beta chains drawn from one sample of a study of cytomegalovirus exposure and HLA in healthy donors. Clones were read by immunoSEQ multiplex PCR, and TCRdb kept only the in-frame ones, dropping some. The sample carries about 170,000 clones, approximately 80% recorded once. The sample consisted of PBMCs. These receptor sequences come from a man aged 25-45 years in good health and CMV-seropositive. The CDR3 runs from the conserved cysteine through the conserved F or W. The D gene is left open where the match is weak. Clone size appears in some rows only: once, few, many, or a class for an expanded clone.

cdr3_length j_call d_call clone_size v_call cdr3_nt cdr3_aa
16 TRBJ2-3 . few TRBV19 TGTGCCAGTAGCTCAGAGGGACTGGGGAGTACAGATACGCAGTATTTT CASSSEGLGSTDTQYF
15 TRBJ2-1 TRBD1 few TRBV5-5 TGTGCCAGCAGCGGTACAGGGGGTTTATACAATGAGCAGTTCTTC CASSGTGGLYNEQFF
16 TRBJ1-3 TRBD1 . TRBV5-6 TGTGCCAGCAGCGGGCTCCGACAGGGCTCTGGAAACACCATATATTTT CASSGLRQGSGNTIYF
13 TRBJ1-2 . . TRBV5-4 TGTGCCAGCAGCACTTACAAGGGGTATGGCTACACCTTC CASSTYKGYGYTF
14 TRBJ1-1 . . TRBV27 TGTGCCAGCAGTAAGGGGCTAATAGGCACTGAAGCTTTCTTT CASSKGLIGTEAFF
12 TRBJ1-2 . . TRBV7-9 TGTGCCAGCAGCTTAGCCAGATATGGCTACACCTTC CASSLARYGYTF
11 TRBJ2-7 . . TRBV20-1 TGCAGTGGCAGATTTGATTACGAGCAGTACTTC CSGRFDYEQYF
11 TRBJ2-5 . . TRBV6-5 TGTGCCAGCACCCAAGGGGGTGTCCAGTACTTC CASTQGGVQYF
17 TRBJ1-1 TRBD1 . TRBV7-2 TGTGCCAGCAGCTTAATAGATATTGGACAGGGGCCCTTTGAAGCTTTCTTT CASSLIDIGQGPFEAFF
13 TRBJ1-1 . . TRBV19 TGTGCCAGTAATCTGGGGGGGTTTCCTGAAGCTTTCTTT CASNLGGFPEAFF
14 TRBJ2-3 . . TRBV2 TGTGCCAGCACGCTGGGGGCTAGCACAGATACGCAGTATTTT CASTLGASTDTQYF
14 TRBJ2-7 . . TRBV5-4 TGTGCCAGCAGCTTGGCAGGTGGAAGCTACGAGCAGTACTTC CASSLAGGSYEQYF
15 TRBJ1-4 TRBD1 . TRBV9 TGTGCCAGCAGCGTAGGGGACAGGGAGGCCGAAAAACTGTTTTTT CASSVGDREAEKLFF
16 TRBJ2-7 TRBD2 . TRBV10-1 TGCGCCAGCAGTGACTCGAAGCGGGGCATCTCCTACGAGCAGTACTTC CASSDSKRGISYEQYF
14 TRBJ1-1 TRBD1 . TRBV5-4 TGTGCCAGCAGCTTGATCGGACAGGGCGATGAGGCTTTCTTT CASSLIGQGDEAFF
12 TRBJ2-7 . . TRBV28 TGTGCCAGCAGACGACAGGCGGGCGAGCAGTACTTC CASRRQAGEQYF
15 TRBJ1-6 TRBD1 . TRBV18 TGTGCCAGCTCACCCGACACAGGGGACCGCTCACCCCTCCACTTT CASSPDTGDRSPLHF
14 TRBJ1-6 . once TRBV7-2 TGTGCCAGCAGCCCGGTCCTTACTAATTCACCCCTCCACTTT CASSPVLTNSPLHF
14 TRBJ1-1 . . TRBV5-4 TGTGCCAGCAGCGAGGACCACAGGGACACTGAAGCTTTCTTT CASSEDHRDTEAFF
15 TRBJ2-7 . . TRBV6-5 TGTGCCAGCAGTCAACAACTGGGGGGTCTTAACGAGCAGTACTTC CASSQQLGGLNEQYF
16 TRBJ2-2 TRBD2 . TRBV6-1 TGTGCCAGCAGTGGACCTAGCGGGGAGGAAACCGGGGAGCTGTTTTTT CASSGPSGEETGELFF
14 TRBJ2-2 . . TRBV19 TGTGCCAGTAGTATAGGGCAAAACACCGGGGAGCTGTTTTTT CASSIGQNTGELFF
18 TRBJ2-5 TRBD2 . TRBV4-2 TGTGCCAGCAGCCACGGCGGGCGGGAGGGCCGGTCCTCAGAGACCCAGTACTTC CASSHGGREGRSSETQYF
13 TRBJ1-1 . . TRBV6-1 TGTGCCAGCGGCAGGGGCAGGGTCCTCGTGGCTTTCTTT CASGRGRVLVAFF